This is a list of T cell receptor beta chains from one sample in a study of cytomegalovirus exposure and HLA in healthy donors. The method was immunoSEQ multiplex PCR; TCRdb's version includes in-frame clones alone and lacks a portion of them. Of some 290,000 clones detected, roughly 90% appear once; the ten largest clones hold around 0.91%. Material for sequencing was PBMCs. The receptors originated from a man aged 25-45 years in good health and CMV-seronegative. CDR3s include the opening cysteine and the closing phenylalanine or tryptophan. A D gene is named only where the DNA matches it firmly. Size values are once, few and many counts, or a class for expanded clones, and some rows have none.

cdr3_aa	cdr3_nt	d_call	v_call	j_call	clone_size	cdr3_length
CATSGSYEQYF	TGCGCCACCTCTGGGAGCTACGAGCAGTACTTC	.	TRBV10-2	TRBJ2-7	few	11
CASSQEVRQGPQHF	TGCGCCAGCAGCCAAGAGGTCCGACAGGGGCCCCAGCATTTT	TRBD1	TRBV4-1	TRBJ1-5	.	14
CASSQRSGTEQFF	TGTGCCAGCAGCCAAAGAAGTGGGACAGAGCAGTTCTTC	.	TRBV14	TRBJ2-1	.	13
CASSLEGLSYNSPLHF	TGTGCCAGCAGCTTGGAGGGGCTAAGCTATAATTCACCCCTCCACTTT	.	TRBV5-4	TRBJ1-6	.	16
CASSTGTGGNQPQHF	TGTGCCAGCAGTACCGGGACAGGGGGCAATCAGCCCCAGCATTTT	TRBD1	TRBV6-5	TRBJ1-5	.	15
CASSRGTGGSNQPQHF	TGTGCCAGCTCACGAGGGACAGGGGGAAGCAATCAGCCCCAGCATTTT	TRBD1	TRBV18	TRBJ1-5	once	16
CASSLAPGINQPQHF	TGTGCCAGCAGCTTGGCCCCGGGGATAAATCAGCCCCAGCATTTT	.	TRBV5-6	TRBJ1-5	.	15
CASSRTGILREAFF	TGTGCCAGTAGTCGAACAGGGATTTTAAGGGAAGCTTTCTTT	.	TRBV19	TRBJ1-1	once	14
CASSYSEGALSEQYF	TGTGCCAGCAGTTACTCGGAGGGGGCGCTAAGCGAGCAGTACTTC	.	TRBV6-6	TRBJ2-7	once	15
CASSPGQPYGYTF	TGTGCCAGCAGCCCCGGACAGCCCTATGGCTACACCTTC	.	TRBV2	TRBJ1-2	.	13
CASSVSSGGGNEQFF	TGTGCCAGCAGTGTGTCTAGCGGGGGGGGTAATGAGCAGTTCTTC	TRBD2	TRBV6-1	TRBJ2-1	.	15
CASRPLRGELQPQHF	TGTGCCAGTAGACCCCTCAGGGGCGAATTGCAGCCCCAGCATTTT	.	TRBV19	TRBJ1-5	.	15
CASSSEAGGGQPQHF	TGTGCCAGCAGTTCCGAGGCAGGGGGCGGTCAGCCCCAGCATTTT	TRBD1	TRBV6-1	TRBJ1-5	once	15
CASSLMAGDYGYTF	TGTGCCAGCAGTTTAATGGCGGGAGACTATGGCTACACCTTC	.	TRBV28	TRBJ1-2	.	14
CASSSNRQGTEAFF	TGTGCCAGCAGCTCGAATAGACAGGGGACTGAAGCTTTCTTT	TRBD1	TRBV7-9	TRBJ1-1	few	14
CASSLRLGAGTEAFF	TGTGCCAGCAGCTTACGGTTGGGGGCGGGCACTGAAGCTTTCTTT	.	TRBV7-2	TRBJ1-1	.	15
CASSGIQGVAEKLFF	TGTGCCAGCAGCGGAATACAGGGGGTGGCTGAAAAACTGTTTTTT	TRBD1	TRBV7-9	TRBJ1-4	.	15
CASSEGGQGHSPLHF	TGCGCCAGCAGTGAGGGGGGACAGGGTCATTCACCCCTCCACTTT	TRBD1	TRBV10-2	TRBJ1-6	few	15
CASSSPGFANTGELFF	TGTGCCAGCAGCTCACCAGGGTTCGCGAACACCGGGGAGCTGTTTTTT	.	TRBV27	TRBJ2-2	.	16
CASSRLRRSRGGVNTEAFF	TGTGCCAGTAGTAGACTTAGGCGAAGCAGGGGCGGTGTGAACACTGAAGCTTTCTTT	.	TRBV19	TRBJ1-1	.	19
CASSLWTSQETQYF	TGTGCCAGCAGCTTGTGGACAAGCCAAGAGACCCAGTACTTC	.	TRBV5-6	TRBJ2-5	.	14
CASSQGRTGGGNEQFF	TGCGCCAGCAGCCAAGGGAGGACAGGGGGCGGAAATGAGCAGTTCTTC	TRBD1	TRBV4-1	TRBJ2-1	.	16
CASSLGQGYQETQYF	TGTGCCAGCAGCTTAGGGCAGGGCTACCAAGAGACCCAGTACTTC	.	TRBV7-7	TRBJ2-5	.	15
CASSFGQNTEAFF	TGCGCCAGCAGCTTTGGGCAGAACACTGAAGCTTTCTTT	.	TRBV5-1	TRBJ1-1	.	13
CASRGGGPVSGANVLTF	TGTGCCAGTCGGGGGGGAGGACCAGTCTCTGGGGCCAACGTCCTGACTTTC	TRBD2	TRBV13	TRBJ2-6	.	17
CASSLVWGDEQYF	TGTGCCAGCAGCTTAGTTTGGGGCGACGAGCAGTACTTC	.	TRBV7-9	TRBJ2-7	.	13
CASSMRGLGNTEAFF	TGTGCCAGCAGTATGAGGGGGCTCGGGAACACTGAAGCTTTCTTT	TRBD1	TRBV6-1	TRBJ1-1	.	15
CASSGPGLAGLNEQFF	TGTGCCAGCAGTGGACCGGGACTAGCGGGGCTCAATGAGCAGTTCTTC	TRBD2	TRBV28	TRBJ2-1	.	16
CASSFLFPYEQYF	TGTGCCAGCAGCTTTCTCTTCCCCTACGAGCAGTACTTC	.	TRBV11-2	TRBJ2-7	.	13
CASSSGVHEKLFF	TGTGCCAGCAGTTCAGGGGTTCATGAAAAACTGTTTTTT	.	TRBV27	TRBJ1-4	few	13
CASSEPEEQYF	TGTGCCAGCAGTGAACCGGAGGAGCAGTACTTC	.	TRBV2	TRBJ2-7	.	11
CASSPLSRDRGLFF	TGTGCCAGCAGCCCCCTATCCCGGGACAGGGGACTGTTTTTT	TRBD1	TRBV7-9	TRBJ1-4	.	14
CASSLLGGGSYNEQFF	TGTGCCAGCAGTTTACTGGGCGGGGGGAGCTACAATGAGCAGTTCTTC	TRBD2	TRBV27	TRBJ2-1	.	16
CASSRQGWNTEAFF	TGTGCCAGCAGTAGACAGGGGTGGAACACTGAAGCTTTCTTT	TRBD1	TRBV9	TRBJ1-1	.	14
CAIRSPGQGVYEQYF	TGTGCCATCAGGTCCCCGGGACAGGGCGTCTACGAGCAGTACTTC	TRBD1	TRBV10-3	TRBJ2-7	.	15
CASSAGTGLYEQYF	TGCGCCAGCAGCGCTGGGACAGGACTCTACGAGCAGTACTTC	TRBD1	TRBV5-1	TRBJ2-7	.	14
CASSKLAGGTDTQYF	TGTGCCAGCAGCAAATTAGCGGGGGGAACAGATACGCAGTATTTT	TRBD2	TRBV11-2	TRBJ2-3	.	15
CSVDEFRAYGYTF	TGCAGCGTTGATGAGTTCAGGGCCTATGGCTACACCTTC	.	TRBV29-1	TRBJ1-2	.	13
CASTFAGTNLRNEQFF	TGTGCCAGCACCTTTGCCGGGACTAACTTAAGGAATGAGCAGTTCTTC	TRBD2	TRBV5-6	TRBJ2-1	.	16
CASSSLGQNVRNQPQHF	TGTGCCAGCAGTTCGCTGGGGCAGAATGTTCGAAATCAGCCCCAGCATTTT	.	TRBV27	TRBJ1-5	.	17
CASLGQVKITDTQYF	TGTGCCAGCCTCGGACAGGTTAAGATCACAGATACGCAGTATTTT	TRBD1	TRBV6-1	TRBJ2-3	.	15
CASSLPGTGVAEQYF	TGTGCCAGCAGTTTACCTGGGACAGGGGTGGCCGAGCAGTACTTC	TRBD1	TRBV28	TRBJ2-7	once	15
CASSERAGGRTGELFF	TGTGCCAGCAGTGAACGGGCAGGGGGTCGAACCGGGGAGCTGTTTTTT	TRBD1	TRBV2	TRBJ2-2	.	16
CASGPTGGLSYNEQFF	TGTGCTAGTGGCCCTACGGGGGGGTTATCCTACAATGAGCAGTTCTTC	TRBD2	TRBV12-5	TRBJ2-1	.	16
CASSPQQGSTYNEQFF	TGTGCCAGCAGCCCCCAACAGGGGTCAACCTACAATGAGCAGTTCTTC	TRBD1	TRBV11-2	TRBJ2-1	.	16
CASSRLAGGTSTDTQYF	TGTGCCAGCAGCCGACTAGCGGGGGGGACTAGCACAGATACGCAGTATTTT	TRBD2	TRBV11-2	TRBJ2-3	.	17
CASSQATSGGPDTQYF	TGCGCCAGCAGCCAAGCGACTAGCGGGGGCCCCGATACGCAGTATTTT	TRBD2	TRBV4-1	TRBJ2-3	.	16
CASSPAKGEDGFGNTIYF	TGTGCCAGCTCACCAGCGAAAGGGGAAGATGGATTCGGAAACACCATATATTTT	.	TRBV18	TRBJ1-3	.	18
CASSDITDTQYF	TGTGCCAGCAGCGATATCACAGATACGCAGTATTTT	.	TRBV9	TRBJ2-3	.	12
CASSTIGTDTQYF	TGTGCCAGTAGTACCATAGGCACAGATACGCAGTATTTT	.	TRBV19	TRBJ2-3	.	13